A selection of T cell receptor beta chains follows, all from one sample in a study of blood T cell repertoires in COVID-19. Sequencing used immunoSEQ multiplex PCR; TCRdb keeps in-frame clones, though not all of them. The repertoire consists of 130,000 or so clones, with about 86% occurring once and the leading ten covering around 8.2%. Sequencing was done on a sample of peripheral blood. The receptor source for this set is a woman aged 55-70 years with acute or convalescent COVID-19. CDR3s include the opening cysteine and the closing phenylalanine or tryptophan. The D gene is left open where the match is weak. Rows give clone size only sometimes, using once, few, many, or a class for an expanded clone.

TGTGCCTGGAGGCAGGACAGGGGAGTCAGGCATGGCTACACCTTC,CAWRQDRGVRHGYTF,TRBD1,TRBJ1-2,.,TRBV30
TGCGCCAGCAGTGTCTTGGCCCTGAACACTGAAGCTTTCTTT,CASSVLALNTEAFF,.,TRBJ1-1,few,TRBV10-2
TGTGCCAGCAGCTTAGATCGGGCAGGGTGGGCCGGGGAGCTGTTTTTT,CASSLDRAGWAGELFF,.,TRBJ2-2,.,TRBV11-2
TGTGCCAGCAGCTTGGCCGAGGGGGGGGAGACCCAGTACTTC,CASSLAEGGETQYF,.,TRBJ2-5,once,TRBV5-4
TGTGCCAGCAGTTTCACAGTGAACACTGAAGCTTTCTTT,CASSFTVNTEAFF,.,TRBJ1-1,.,TRBV6-5
TGTGCCAGCAGTCGCCCGGGGGGGTTGAATTCACCCCTCCACTTT,CASSRPGGLNSPLHF,.,TRBJ1-6,once,TRBV27
TGTGCCAGCAGTTATGGACAGGGCTATGGCTACACCTTC,CASSYGQGYGYTF,TRBD1,TRBJ1-2,once,TRBV28
TGTGCCATCCACCGGGACAGGGGCACAGATACGCAGTATTTT,CAIHRDRGTDTQYF,TRBD1,TRBJ2-3,.,TRBV6-5
TGTGCCACCAGCATGAGGGTCTGGAAGGAGCAGTACTTC,CATSMRVWKEQYF,.,TRBJ2-7,.,TRBV15
TGCGCCAGCAGCCAAGTCGAGTACTCCTACGAGCAGTACTTC,CASSQVEYSYEQYF,.,TRBJ2-7,.,TRBV4-3
TGCGCCAGCAGCCAACGGGGCTCCTACAATGAGCAGTTCTTC,CASSQRGSYNEQFF,.,TRBJ2-1,.,TRBV4-1
TGCAGTGCTAGTGGGGATCGTGCGGGTCGACAAGAGACCCAGTACTTC,CSASGDRAGRQETQYF,.,TRBJ2-5,once,TRBV20-1
TGTGCCAGCAGCGCCAGGGGTGGGCCTGAAGCTTTCTTT,CASSARGGPEAFF,.,TRBJ1-1,.,TRBV5-6
TGTGCCAGCAGCGCGGGGACAGGGGGCTTTGGCTACACCTTC,CASSAGTGGFGYTF,TRBD1,TRBJ1-2,.,TRBV9
TGTGCCTGGAGTCCCACCTCGGGTTATACGCAGTATTTT,CAWSPTSGYTQYF,.,TRBJ2-3,.,TRBV30
TGTGCCGTCGCGGTCCGGGACAGGGTAGGCGAGCAGTACTTC,CAVAVRDRVGEQYF,TRBD1,TRBJ2-7,once,TRBV6-5
TGTGCCAGCAGCCCTCCTTCTCCAGATACGCAGTATTTT,CASSPPSPDTQYF,.,TRBJ2-3,.,TRBV7-3
TGTGCCAGCAGTTACTGGGTAGGAGGCGCCTACGAGCAGTACTTC,CASSYWVGGAYEQYF,.,TRBJ2-7,.,TRBV6-5
TGTGCCAGCAGCTTAGTTGGCAGGAACAATTCACCCCTCCACTTT,CASSLVGRNNSPLHF,.,TRBJ1-6,once,TRBV7-8
TGTGCCATCAGTGAGTCACCACCGGGACAGAGCAATCAGCCCCAGCATTTT,CAISESPPGQSNQPQHF,TRBD1,TRBJ1-5,.,TRBV10-3
TGTGCCAGCAGTGAAGCCCTTATTCGGGGCACCATATATTTT,CASSEALIRGTIYF,.,TRBJ1-3,many,TRBV2
TGTGCCACCAGCCGGACAGTTGCGACCTATGGCTACACCTTC,CATSRTVATYGYTF,.,TRBJ1-2,.,TRBV15